A single T cell receptor beta chain is shown here with its context. This clone turned up a few times. Its antigen is currently not known. Base qualities are not provided; no much larger clone lies one nucleotide away. Collaborating institutions collected whole blood in K2EDTA tubes following their own protocols. For TCRbeta analysis, collaborators shipped samples as frozen whole blood, isolated PBMCs, or DNA extracted from either of those sample types. This sample was taken from a study of blood T cell repertoires in COVID-19 (dated by TCRdb to the early 2020s). About the study as a whole: Samples from collaborators originated in the United States, Italy and Spain and spanned both the acute and convalescent phases of COVID-19. The prospective study material was composed of cDNA or gDNA derived from T cells, B-cell-depleted T cells, or PBMCs. The dataset comprised deeply sampled blood TCRbeta repertoires from subjects exposed to, actively infected with, or recovered from COVID-19. The repertoires were made available in a free public database intended to serve as a resource for research on the immune response to SARS-CoV-2. Samples were obtained from the ongoing ImmuneRACE study (first 160 participants) and from over 1,000 subjects provided by 6 global collaborators. The sample metadata nearly always contained a de-identified subject ID, COVID-19 status, age in years and sex. HLA class I and class II types, where available, came from metadata supplied by the sample provider rather than from assay-based typing.

The full study reports these points: Clinical and demographic metadata were provided uncurated, with the amount varying by source and participant.

V is cut by 3 bases and J by 2 bases, and the space between the germline ends is 13 bases. There are 15 amino acids in the CDR3, from cysteine to phenylalanine inclusive. Left in the record is the CDR3 DNA by itself, 45 bases read in frame from the first base. Taken from the germline V gene (reference sequence), the CDR1 and CDR2 loops are LNHDA and SQIVND. The immunoSEQ Assay, a bias-controlled multiplex PCR, was used to amplify TCRbeta CDR3 regions from genomic DNA. The study's processing was this. Nucleated cell counts per sample were estimated from amplification of reference gene primers within the assay. To quantify the absolute abundance of each unique TCRbeta CDR3 rearrangement, sequence reads were collapsed and filtered. Productive Simpson clonality was computed per sample as the square root of Simpson's diversity index over productive rearrangements. The immuneACCESS repertoire file appears here via TCRdb, limited to in-frame rearrangements. These files lack a portion of the clones; in checked studies, under half of the deficit traces to unresolved V genes, and the cause of the others is not known. V, J and clone size were drawn from that table, and D and trimming were deduced from the DNA. The sample table contains more than 250,000 clones; only one count was recorded for 84% of them. Approximately 9% of the sample goes to the ten largest clones.

This receptor was obtained from a human donor in a cohort sampled during active COVID-19. This receptor chain uses TRBV19 and TRBJ2-5; TRBD2 is a possible D gene, resting on 6 matching bases. Sequencing input: peripheral blood. The CDR3 protein is CASSITRGRQETQYF. The sequenced DNA: TGTGCCAGTAGTATTACGCGGGGCAGACAAGAGACCCAGTACTTC.